This T cell receptor (beta chain) was found in a study of Graves' ophthalmopathy and Graves' hyperthyroidism. Across the whole study: No treatment had been given when peripheral blood was collected at initial diagnosis.

Transcripts of RNA were the source for amplifying TCR beta CDR3 regions. Scientists carried out first-round RT-PCR using HTBI primers and then a second-round multiplex PCR. MiXCR, run by TCRdb on the multiplex PCR reads, gives a single entry per CDR3 protein. The sample contains approximately 480,000 distinct CDR3 sequences, around 14% of which appear only once. Study-level points and caveats: Sensitivity of 87.88% and specificity of almost 83% were achieved when a 13-signature model separated ophthalmopathy from stable hyperthyroidism.

Ten or more counts support this clonotype. Its specificity is not known. Active ophthalmopathy (CAS at least 3, NOSPECS at least 4), lasting under 3 months. Material for sequencing was blood. The receptor's source is a woman in her twenties or thirties with Graves' ophthalmopathy.

The CDR3 bases are TGCGCCAGCACCTCCGGGGGGACAGGGAACTACGAGCAGTACTTC. It translates to CASTSGGTGNYEQYF. This chain uses TRBV5-1 with TRBJ2-7; 9 bases line up with TRBD1. The V gene's germline CDR1 is SGHRS and CDR2 YFSETQ. Trimming at V came to 6 bases and at J to 3 bases, leaving 10 bases not matched to a gene. CDR3 length: 15 residues.